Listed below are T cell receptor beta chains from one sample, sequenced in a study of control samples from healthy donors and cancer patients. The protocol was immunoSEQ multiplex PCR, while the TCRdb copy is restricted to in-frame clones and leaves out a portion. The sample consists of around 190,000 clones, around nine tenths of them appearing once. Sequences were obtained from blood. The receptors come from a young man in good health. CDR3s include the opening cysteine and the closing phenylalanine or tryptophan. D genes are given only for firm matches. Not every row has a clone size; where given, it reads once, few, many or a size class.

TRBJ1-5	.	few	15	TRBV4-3	CASSQDRGGMQPQHF	TGCGCCAGCAGCCAAGATAGGGGGGGGATGCAGCCCCAGCATTTT
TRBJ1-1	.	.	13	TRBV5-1	CASSLTAGTEAFF	TGCGCCAGCAGTCTGACAGCTGGGACTGAAGCTTTCTTT
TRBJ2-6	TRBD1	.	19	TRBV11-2	CASSSRAGQGSSGANVLTF	TGTGCCAGCAGCTCCCGAGCAGGACAGGGTAGCTCTGGGGCCAACGTCCTGACTTTC
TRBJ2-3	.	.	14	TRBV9	CASSVGSRVGSQYF	TGTGCCAGCAGCGTAGGATCCCGGGTGGGATCGCAGTATTTT
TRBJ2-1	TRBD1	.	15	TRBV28	CASSLSRGRGNEQFF	TGTGCCAGCAGTTTATCCAGGGGGCGAGGCAATGAGCAGTTCTTC
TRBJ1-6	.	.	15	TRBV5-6	CASSHTSSYNSPLHF	TGTGCCAGCAGTCACACGAGCTCCTATAATTCACCCCTCCACTTT
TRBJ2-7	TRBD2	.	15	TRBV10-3	CAISASGGEGNEQYF	TGTGCCATCAGTGCCTCGGGGGGGGAGGGGAACGAGCAGTACTTC
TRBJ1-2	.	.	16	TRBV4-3	CASSPPGHREMDGYTF	TGCGCCAGCAGCCCACCGGGACACAGGGAAATGGATGGCTACACCTTC
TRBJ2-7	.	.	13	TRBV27	CASSLSGDWEQYF	TGTGCCAGCAGTTTATCGGGGGACTGGGAGCAGTACTTC
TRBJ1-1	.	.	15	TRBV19	CASSIAAHPNTEAFF	TGTGCCAGTAGTATAGCGGCACACCCGAACACTGAAGCTTTCTTT
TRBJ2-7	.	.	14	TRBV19	CASSIGELIPEQYF	TGTGCCAGTAGTATTGGAGAATTGATCCCCGAGCAGTACTTC
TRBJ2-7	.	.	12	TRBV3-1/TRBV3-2	CASSQGVTKQYF	TGTGCCAGCAGCCAAGGTGTTACGAAGCAGTACTTC
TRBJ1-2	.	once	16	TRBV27	CASTRLSKGVSSGYTF	TGTGCCAGCACCCGCCTGTCCAAGGGGGTTTCAAGTGGCTACACCTTT
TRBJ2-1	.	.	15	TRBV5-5	CASAPPVWDTNEQFF	TGTGCCAGCGCACCCCCAGTTTGGGACACCAATGAGCAGTTCTTC
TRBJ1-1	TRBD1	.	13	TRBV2	CASFRGLNTEAFF	TGTGCCAGCTTCAGGGGGTTGAACACTGAAGCTTTCTTT
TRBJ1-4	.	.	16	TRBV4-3	CASSTYFPATNEKLFF	TGCGCCAGCAGCACCTACTTTCCTGCAACTAATGAAAAACTGTTTTTT
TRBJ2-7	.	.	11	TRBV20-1	CSAIVSYEQYF	TGCAGTGCCATCGTCTCCTACGAGCAGTACTTC
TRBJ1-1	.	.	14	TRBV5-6	CASSLWGMNTEAFF	TGTGCCAGCAGCTTGTGGGGGATGAACACTGAAGCTTTCTTT
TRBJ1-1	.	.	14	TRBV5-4	CASSSKSTASEAFF	TGTGCCAGCAGCTCCAAATCGACAGCAAGTGAAGCTTTCTTT
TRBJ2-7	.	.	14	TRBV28	CASSPTVSSYEQYF	TGTGCCAGCAGTCCGACGGTGAGCTCCTACGAGCAGTACTTC
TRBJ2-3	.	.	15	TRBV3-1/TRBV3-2	CASSPIAGGTDTQYF	TGTGCCAGCAGCCCCATCGCGGGCGGCACAGATACGCAGTATTTT
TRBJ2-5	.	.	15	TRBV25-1	CASSPRNSPRETQYF	TGTGCCAGCAGTCCCCGAAATAGTCCCCGGGAGACCCAGTACTTC
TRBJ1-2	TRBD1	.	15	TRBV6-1	CASSERGQGARGYTF	TGTGCCAGCAGTGAAAGGGGACAGGGGGCCCGAGGCTACACCTTC
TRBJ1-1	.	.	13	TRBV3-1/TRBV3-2	CASSQDRVPEAFF	TGTGCCAGCAGCCAAGACAGGGTACCTGAAGCTTTCTTT
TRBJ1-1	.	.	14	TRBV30	CAWIRTVRNTEAFF	TGTGCCTGGATTCGGACGGTACGGAACACTGAAGCTTTCTTT
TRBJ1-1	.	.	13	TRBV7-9	CASSLALKTEAFF	TGTGCCAGCAGCTTAGCGTTGAAAACTGAAGCTTTCTTT
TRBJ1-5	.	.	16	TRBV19	CASGSGGDWGNQPQHF	TGTGCCAGTGGGTCCGGGGGGGACTGGGGCAATCAGCCCCAGCATTTT
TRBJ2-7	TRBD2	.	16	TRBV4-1	CASSQFGTSGSLQQYF	TGCGCCAGCAGCCAATTTGGGACTAGCGGGAGTCTACAGCAGTACTTC
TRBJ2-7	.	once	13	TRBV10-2	CASSDPGLDEQYF	TGCGCCAGCAGTGACCCAGGGTTGGACGAGCAGTACTTC